Below, one T cell receptor (beta chain) is given with its context. The germline V gene has CDR1 SGHNT and CDR2 YYREEE (reference sequence). The V end was cut by 4 bases, the J end by 0 bases, with 9 bases between. The CDR3 loop spans 14 amino acids. This specimen comes from a study of human T cells and chemical hapten exposure. Overall study: Patients had diphenylcyclopropenone applied to the scalp weekly throughout the approximately 22-week study. Minor volume differences among pooled libraries chiefly drove per-sample TCR yield variation. Patch tests applied 0.01% DPC to the upper back, read at 6 days.

Stated time point: patch test 3, about 24 weeks after DPC sensitization. Regarding treatment: therapeutic diphenylcyclopropenone sensitization with weekly scalp DPC. Unique molecular identifiers were affixed to discrete cDNA molecules within the library. TCRdb re-analysed the RACE reads in MiXCR, keeping a single row per CDR3 protein. The sample lists approximately 88,000 distinct CDR3 sequences, 10% to 15% occurring once. The receptor's source is a woman between 45 and 60 years old with alopecia areata. Some clones in this sample may be carry-over from other donors' samples. Sample: whole blood, taken in connection with sensitization to the hapten diphenylcyclopropenone (DPC). The V gene is TRBV5-4, the J gene TRBJ2-3; D not certain. Here the CDR3 reads CASSDTRSTDTQYF. The CDR3 nucleotides are TGTGCCAGCAGCGATACCCGGAGCACAGATACGCAGTATTTT.